This TCR beta chain was recorded in a study of T cells in Graves' hyperthyroidism and ophthalmopathy. Amplification of TCR beta CDR3 regions used RNA as the template. First-round RT-PCR of the TCR CDR3 relied on the HTBI primer set. TCRdb redid the calling of the multiplex PCR reads with MiXCR, one entry per CDR3 protein. The sample shows 200,000 to 300,000 distinct CDR3 sequences, approximately 25% of them seen only once. The germline V gene has CDR1 MDHEN and CDR2 SYDVKM. The length of the CDR3 is 14 residues. The V gene lost 5 bases and the J gene lost 3 bases, with 11 bases spanning the gap. Overall study findings and caveats: Most clonotypes that expanded in the thyroid above 0.001 also showed up in blood.

Ten or more counts support this clonotype. The target antigen is unknown. The TCR sequence derives from a woman aged 35 to 49 with Graves' ophthalmopathy. The chain carries TRBV28 and TRBJ1-5; the D gene is possibly TRBD1 (6 bases). Sequenced material: blood. This CDR3 reads CASSGGSNNQPQHF. In nucleotides, the CDR3 is TGTGCCAGCAGTGGGGGCAGCAACAATCAGCCCCAGCATTTT.